The clone carrying this TCR beta chain has a handful of counts. The data originate from a study of shared T cell receptors in the human thymus. Sequenced by immunoSEQ multiplex PCR; TCRdb stores in-frame clones only, minus some. Of 630,000 or so clones detected, around 87% appear once; the ten largest clones hold about 0.0094%. Trimming removed 0 bases at V and 0 bases at J, with 13 bases between. This CDR3 is 17 amino acids long. The V gene's germline CDR1 is SGDLS and CDR2 YYNGEE. This sample also appeared in a second study, on human thymus T cells. According to that study: Thymic and blood repertoires showed apparently biased V and J gene usage.

The sample was thymocytes. The chain has TRBV9 and TRBJ2-1; D is possibly TRBD2 (6 bases). This TCR was sampled from a boy under two years old with a congenital heart defect. In DNA, the CDR3 is TGTGCCAGCAGCGTAGACCCGGGGGTAAGCTCCTACAATGAGCAGTTCTTC. Translation gives CASSVDPGVSSYNEQFF.